A single sample is the source of the 21 T cell receptor beta chains below, sequenced in a study of T cell responses to AZD1222 COVID-19 vaccine. Clones were read by immunoSEQ multiplex PCR, and TCRdb kept only the in-frame ones, dropping some. The sample shows 58,000 or so clones, about four fifths of them seen only once. Sequenced material: peripheral blood, taken on day 0 of AZD1222 vaccination. The source is an adult in good health.

The chain links TRBV7-6 to TRBJ2-7, with 8 bases identical to TRBD2. V gave up 7 bases and J gave up 3 bases; unmatched junction bases: 14. This CDR3 has 16 residues. Looked up from germline, CDR1 is SGHVS and CDR2 is FNYEAQ. CDR3 sequence: CASTPGVRGGGYEQYF. CDR3 in DNA: TGTGCCAGCACTCCGGGGGTTCGGGGGGGCGGCTACGAGCAGTACTTC.

This chain joins TRBV25-1 and TRBJ1-5, with 12 bases that match TRBD1. This CDR3 is 15 amino acids long. Trimming took 6 bases from V and 5 from J; bases not matched to a gene: 5. CDR1 is MGHDK and CDR2 is SYGVNS in the germline V gene. CDR3 in amino acids: CASRGTGGADQPQHF. The DNA for the CDR3 is TGTGCCAGCAGAGGGACAGGGGGCGCCGATCAGCCCCAGCATTTT.

This chain links TRBV5-1 with TRBJ2-1, with TRBD2 matching over 8 bases. This CDR3 is 16 amino acids long. V trimming: 0 bases; J trimming: 8 bases; junction bases outside the gene matches: 10. Germline assignment: CDR1 SGHRS and CDR2 YFSETQ. CDR3 sequence: CASSLAGTSNADEQFF. CDR3 sequence (DNA): TGCGCCAGCAGCTTGGCCGGGACTAGTAACGCCGATGAGCAGTTCTTC.

This chain uses TRBV7-7 with TRBJ2-1, with D possibly matching TRBD2 (6 bases). The CDR3 contains 17 residues. The germline gives CDR1 SSHAT, CDR2 FNYEAQ (reference sequence). V was shortened by 5 bases and J by 0 bases, with 17 bases between the two germline ends. The CDR3 coding sequence is TGTGCCAGCAGCCCCACATCGGGGACTTCCTCCTACAATGAGCAGTTCTTC. It yields the protein CASSPTSGTSSYNEQFF.

This clone occurred a few times. V is TRBV5-8 and J is TRBJ1-5; TRBD1 matches 9 bases. V was pared by 4 bases and J by 6 bases, with 11 bases of the junction left unmatched. The V gene's germline CDR1 is SGHTS and CDR2 YDEGEE. The CDR3 is made up of 16 amino acids. The CDR3 reads CASSEYRGQVSQPQHF. The CDR3 DNA is TGTGCCAGCAGCGAGTACAGGGGGCAGGTCAGTCAGCCCCAGCATTTT.

The chain recombines TRBV7-9 with TRBJ2-1; 7 bases map to TRBD1. Germline CDR1 reads SEHNR; CDR2 reads FQNEAQ (reference sequence). The CDR3 totals 16 residues. With V trimmed by 5 bases and J by 0 bases, 7 bases remained unmatched. Here the CDR3 reads CASSPEGASSYNEQFF. DNA for the CDR3: TGTGCCAGCAGCCCTGAGGGGGCAAGCTCCTACAATGAGCAGTTCTTC.

This sequence joins TRBV18 and TRBJ1-5; no definite D call. Per germline, CDR1 KGHSH and CDR2 LQKENI. This CDR3 is built from 12 residues. V shed 3 bases and J shed 2 bases, with 2 bases lying between them. The DNA for the CDR3 is TGTGCCAGCTCACCCGGCAATCAGCCCCAGCATTTT. Protein sequence: CASSPGNQPQHF.

This sequence joins TRBV5-6 and TRBJ1-2, with 8 bases fitting TRBD1. The germline V gene has CDR1 SGHDT and CDR2 YYEEEE. V lost 4 bases to trimming and J lost 7 bases; unmatched junction nucleotides: 12. This CDR3 is built from 15 residues. CDR3 nucleotide sequence: TGTGCCAGCAGCCACCCCAGGACAGGGTGGCGTGGCTACACCTTC. The encoded protein is CASSHPRTGWRGYTF.

The rearrangement joins TRBV3-1 (or the pseudogene TRBV3-2) to TRBJ1-4; 9 positions agree with TRBD1. V lost 5 bases and J lost 8; bases outside the gene matches: 6. Germline values: CDR1 LGHDT, CDR2 YNNKEL (reference sequence). The CDR3 totals 14 residues. CDR3 coding DNA: TGTGCCAGCAGCTCGGGACAGGGCGGGGAAAAACTGTTTTTT. Translation gives CASSSGQGGEKLFF.

V usage is TRBV6-1 and J usage is TRBJ2-2; weak D call: TRBD1 (5 bases). V was shortened by 2 bases and J by 6 bases, with 13 bases between the two germline ends. This CDR3 has 15 amino acids. The germline CDR1 and CDR2 sequences are MNHNS and SASEGT. The DNA for the CDR3 is TGTGCCAGCAGTGAAATTTCTGGGGCGGCCGGGGAGCTGTTTTTT. Protein: CASSEISGAAGELFF.

This clone occurred once. This sequence joins TRBV18 and TRBJ1-2; 7 nucleotides line up with TRBD1. CDR1 is KGHSH, CDR2 LQKENI, per germline. The trim removed 4 bases at V and 2 bases at J, leaving 4 bases unmatched. This CDR3 is built from 14 residues. CDR3 coding DNA: TGTGCCAGCTCACGGGACAGTGGAAACTATGGCTACACCTTC. Its translation: CASSRDSGNYGYTF.

The genes are TRBV18 and TRBJ2-5; unclear D gene. Trimming shortened V by 2 bases and J by 5 bases, and 18 bases separated the two germline ends. Germline-derived CDR1 and CDR2 are KGHSH and LQKENI. The CDR3 covers 16 residues. CDR3 sequence reads: CASSPETGSLEETQYF. The CDR3 bases are TGTGCCAGCTCACCAGAGACCGGGTCTCTGGAGGAGACCCAGTACTTC.

The CDR3 spells CASSPQRNTEAFF. CDR3 bases: TGTGCCAGCAGCCCACAGAGGAACACTGAAGCTTTCTTT. The chain has TRBV3-1 (or the pseudogene TRBV3-2) and TRBJ1-1; D gene uncertain. V was pared by 4 bases and J by 1 base, with 7 bases between. Per germline, CDR1 LGHDT and CDR2 YNNKEL (reference sequence). The CDR3 length is 13 residues.

The gene calls are TRBV7-2 and TRBJ2-1, with 9 bases matching TRBD2. From germline, CDR1 is SGHTA and CDR2 FQGNSA. CDR3 length equals 15 residues. The junction had 8 bases not matched to a gene; V was cut back by 7 bases and J by 4 bases. In DNA form, the CDR3 reads TGTGCCAGCAATAAAGCGGGGGGAATATACAATGAGCAGTTCTTC. Encoded protein: CASNKAGGIYNEQFF.

The rearrangement uses TRBV7-2 and TRBJ1-6; 8 bases map to TRBD1. CDR1 is SGHTA, CDR2 FQGNSA, per germline. Losses at the gene ends were 5 bases for V and 5 bases for J; bases not matched to a gene: 5. The CDR3 length is 15 residues. CDR3 nucleotides: TGTGCCAGCAGCGGACAGGGAAGGGATAATTCACCCCTCCACTTT. Its translation: CASSGQGRDNSPLHF.

CDR3 DNA: TGTGCCAGCAGCTTAGTGGTGGGACAGATCGAAGCTTTCTTT. It yields the protein CASSLVVGQIEAFF. The V call is TRBV7-2, the J call TRBJ1-1; 7 nucleotides match TRBD1. CDR1 SGHTA and CDR2 FQGNSA come from the germline V gene. The ends lost 1 base at V and 8 bases at J; junction bases unmatched: 7. The CDR3 contains 14 residues.

This clone was recorded only once. The chain links TRBV5-1 to TRBJ2-5; no definite D call. The ends were cut back, 4 bases at V and 2 bases at J, with 15 bases in the middle. Germline lookup yields CDR1 SGHRS and CDR2 YFSETQ. CDR3 length: 15 amino acids. In nucleotides, the CDR3 is TGCGCCAGCAGCCCCCGTTATAGCCTACAAGAGACCCAGTACTTC. It specifies CASSPRYSLQETQYF.

The rearrangement links TRBV5-4 to TRBJ2-7; TRBD2 matches 7 bases. V trimming: 6 bases; J trimming: 5 bases; junction bases outside the gene matches: 11. CDR3 size: 14 residues. Per the germline V gene, CDR1 is SGHNT and CDR2 is YYREEE (reference sequence). CDR3 region: CASTLWGGTDEQYF. CDR3 DNA: TGTGCCAGCACCCTTTGGGGAGGGACCGACGAGCAGTACTTC. Full variable domain (rest looked up from reference TRBV5-4 and TRBJ2-7): ETGVTQSPTHLIKTRGQQVTLRCSSQSGHNTVSWYQQALGQGPQFIFQYYREEENGRGNFPPRFSGLQFPNYSSELNVNALELDDSALYLCASTLWGGTDEQYFGPGTRLTVT.

The chain employs TRBV18 and TRBJ1-5; D remains unclear. Germline CDR1 and CDR2: KGHSH and LQKENI. The V end was cut by 3 bases, the J end by 6 bases, with 6 bases between. The CDR3 length is 12 residues. The CDR3: CASSPDRQPQHF. The CDR3 DNA reads as TGTGCCAGCTCACCCGACCGTCAGCCCCAGCATTTT.

The chain uses TRBV5-8 and TRBJ1-5; TRBD1 agrees at 8 bases. The CDR3 consists of 15 residues. Germline CDR1 SGHTS, CDR2 YDEGEE. Unmatched junction bases numbered 12, after V lost 5 bases and J lost 8 bases. The CDR3 DNA sequence: TGTGCCAGCAGACCCACAGGGGGACCTCCGGAGCCCCAGCATTTT. Translating it yields CASRPTGGPPEPQHF.

This clone came up once. This rearrangement joins TRBV5-6 to TRBJ2-2; no clear D gene. CDR1 is SGHDT and CDR2 is YYEEEE in the germline V gene. Trimming removed 4 bases at V and 7 bases at J, with 5 bases between. CDR3 length: 11 amino acids. CDR3 coding DNA: TGTGCCAGCAGCGGGATCGGGGAGCTGTTTTTT. Amino acid sequence: CASSGIGELFF.